This T cell receptor beta chain was recovered during a study of T cell repertoires in aging, cancer and after chemotherapy (dated by TCRdb to between 2018 and 2021). A note on the overall study: Donors spanned six age groups from 30 or younger to 70 or older, with at least three individuals per group. In the solid tumor group, the paired samples taken before and after chemotherapy came from brain tumor (glioblastoma) patients given temozolomide-based therapy. The full dataset contained several million TCR reads. Peripheral blood TCR beta repertoires from healthy donors and cancer patients were profiled to examine immunoaging and T cell reconstitution after chemotherapy. A cohort of 220 or so cancer patients (approximately 91 with hematological and around 130 with solid cancers) was assembled, and under 100 healthy donors were included as a reference group. The full study reports these points: In healthy donors, the drop in TCR diversity with age came mainly from a loss of richness, whereas in cancer patients a loss of evenness also played a part. It was noted by the authors that conclusions about immunological memory after chemotherapy cannot be drawn from the repertoire data. Compared with age-matched healthy donors, untreated patients with either hematological or solid cancers had significantly lower TCR diversity in the blood along with higher clonality. In both cancer cohorts, the median generation probability rose over the chemotherapy interval, which suggests that the repertoire was reconstituted through rebound thymic output.

TCR beta rearrangements were amplified from genomic DNA extracted from peripheral blood rather than from sorted cells or RNA. From cysteine to phenylalanine, the CDR3 is 14 amino acids long. CDR3 DNA is the only sequence kept; it has 42 bases, read in frame from the first base. Per the germline V gene, SGHRS is the CDR1 and YFSETQ is the CDR2. Ends trimmed: V by 4 bases, J by 7 bases; bases unmatched to a gene: 7. This clonotype was seen only a few times. Its antigen has not been determined. Qualities for individual bases were not recorded, and no much larger clone is one base off. Using a mixed TRB-A/B primer pool, multiplex touch-down PCR amplified rearranged TRB sequences covering the V, D and J segments. Illumina adapters and sample indices were attached to the amplicons through two consecutive PCR reactions run with Phusion HS II polymerase. After gel purification with the NucleoSpin Gel and PCR Clean-up kit, the amplicons were checked using Qubit and an Agilent 2100 Bioanalyzer. The libraries were sequenced on an Illumina MiSeq with 600-cycle, single-indexed, paired-end runs. Per the original workflow: MiXCR versions 2.12 and 3.0.5 were used to process the TRB sequences. Each unique CDR3 nucleotide sequence was counted as one clone, and only productive sequences with at least two reads were retained. The repertoire metrics were Shannon diversity, evenness, clonality (calculated as one minus evenness), and diversity profiles parameterized by alpha from 0 to 5. The IGoR algorithm was used to compute generation probabilities of clones in paired pre- and post-chemotherapy samples. TCRdb reworked the public reads: Q25 trimming with fastp, MiXCR clone assembly, productive beta chains retained. Every CDR3 protein is listed once, alongside the most common genes and DNA of its rows. The V and J calls were determined by TCRdb, not by the authors. Within this sample are about a thousand distinct CDR3 sequences, with 20% to 25% of them counted one time only. The ten largest account for around a quarter of the sample.

Recombination connected TRBV5-1 to TRBJ1-3; TRBD1 agrees with 8 junctional bases. The receptor was isolated from a human donor with a solid tumor. The sequenced sample consisted of blood. The nucleotide sequence is TGCGCCAGCAGCCCAATGACAGGGGATAACACCATATATTTT. Its translation reads: CASSPMTGDNTIYF.